The 5 T cell receptor beta chains below all came from one sample that was sequenced in a study of OX40 agonist ivuxolimab in advanced cancers. Generated by immunoSEQ multiplex PCR, the TCRdb table keeps only in-frame clones and is missing some. Here the sample spans 80,000 to 100,000 clones, around nine tenths being singletons. Sequencing was performed on CD4+ or CD8+ T cells sorted from blood, taken in a trial of the OX40 agonist ivuxolimab. The receptors here all came from an adult with an advanced solid tumor such as melanoma, head and neck, liver or kidney cancer.

The rearrangement links TRBV7-2 to TRBJ2-7; a possible D gene is TRBD2 (5 bases). V was shortened by 4 bases and J by 7 bases, with 17 bases between the two germline ends. Germline CDR1 and CDR2: SGHTA and FQGNSA. This CDR3 has 14 amino acids. The chain's CDR3 is CASSSLPTRGEQYF. CDR3 coding DNA: TGTGCCAGCAGCTCCCTCCCCACCCGGGGAGAGCAGTACTTC.

The CDR3 bases are TGCGCCAGCAGCCAGGCTATACAGGGAGTTGGGTCCTACAATGAGCAGTTCTTC. Translating it yields CASSQAIQGVGSYNEQFF. The chain combines TRBV4-3 with TRBJ2-1; D may be TRBD1 (6 bases). V was pared by 3 bases and J by 1 base, with 19 bases between. From germline, CDR1 is LGHNA and CDR2 YSLEER. The CDR3 extends over 18 amino acids.

This chain uses TRBV28 with TRBJ2-3; D remains unclear. CDR1 is MDHEN, CDR2 SYDVKM, per germline. The CDR3 sequence is 15 residues long. V was trimmed by 3 bases and J by 4 bases, leaving 14 bases between them. CDR3 region: CASSFHRKNADTQYF. The CDR3 nucleotides are TGTGCCAGCAGTTTCCACCGAAAGAATGCAGATACGCAGTATTTT.

The V and J genes are TRBV7-2 and TRBJ2-7, with 9 bases fitting TRBD2. The CDR3 runs to 14 residues. Germline V gene data show CDR1 as SGHTA and CDR2 as FQGNSA. Trimming took 8 bases from V and 2 from J; bases not matched to a gene: 7. The CDR3 region has the DNA TGTGCCAGCTGCCTGGCGGGGGGGACCTACGAGCAGTACTTC. As protein: CASCLAGGTYEQYF.

The chain couples TRBV7-9 to TRBJ1-4, with D possibly matching TRBD1 (6 bases). CDR1 SEHNR and CDR2 FQNEAQ come from the germline V gene (reference sequence). The CDR3 sequence is 15 residues long. V lost 4 bases, J lost 4 bases, and 13 bases lay in between. This CDR3 is CASSSTGSVNEKLFF. DNA of the CDR3: TGTGCCAGCAGCTCCACAGGGAGTGTTAATGAAAAACTGTTTTTT.